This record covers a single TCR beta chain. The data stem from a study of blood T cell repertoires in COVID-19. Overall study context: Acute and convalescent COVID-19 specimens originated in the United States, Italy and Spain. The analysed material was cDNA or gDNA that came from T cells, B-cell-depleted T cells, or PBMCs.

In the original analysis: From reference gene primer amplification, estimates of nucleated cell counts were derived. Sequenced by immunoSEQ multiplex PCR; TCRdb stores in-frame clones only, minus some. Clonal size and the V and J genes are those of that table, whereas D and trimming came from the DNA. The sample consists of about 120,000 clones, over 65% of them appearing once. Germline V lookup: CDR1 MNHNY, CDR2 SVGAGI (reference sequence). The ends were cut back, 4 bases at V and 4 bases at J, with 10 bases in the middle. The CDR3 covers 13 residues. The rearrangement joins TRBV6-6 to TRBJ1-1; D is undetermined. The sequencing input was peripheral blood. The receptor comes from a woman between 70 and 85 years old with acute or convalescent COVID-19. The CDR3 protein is CASSWRVGTEAFF. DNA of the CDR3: TGTGCCAGCAGTTGGAGGGTCGGCACTGAAGCTTTCTTT.